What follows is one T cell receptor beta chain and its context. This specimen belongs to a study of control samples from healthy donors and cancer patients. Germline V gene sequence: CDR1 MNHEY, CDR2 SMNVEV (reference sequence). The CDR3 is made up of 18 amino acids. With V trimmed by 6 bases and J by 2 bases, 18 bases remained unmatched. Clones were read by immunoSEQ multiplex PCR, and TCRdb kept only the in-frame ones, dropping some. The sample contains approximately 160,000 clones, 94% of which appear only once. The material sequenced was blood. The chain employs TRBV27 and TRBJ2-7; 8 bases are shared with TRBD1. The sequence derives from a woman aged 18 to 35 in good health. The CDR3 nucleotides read TGTGCCAGCAGCCGCAGGGCCCTGGCGACAGGGGTTACCTACGAGCAGTACTTC. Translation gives CASSRRALATGVTYEQYF.